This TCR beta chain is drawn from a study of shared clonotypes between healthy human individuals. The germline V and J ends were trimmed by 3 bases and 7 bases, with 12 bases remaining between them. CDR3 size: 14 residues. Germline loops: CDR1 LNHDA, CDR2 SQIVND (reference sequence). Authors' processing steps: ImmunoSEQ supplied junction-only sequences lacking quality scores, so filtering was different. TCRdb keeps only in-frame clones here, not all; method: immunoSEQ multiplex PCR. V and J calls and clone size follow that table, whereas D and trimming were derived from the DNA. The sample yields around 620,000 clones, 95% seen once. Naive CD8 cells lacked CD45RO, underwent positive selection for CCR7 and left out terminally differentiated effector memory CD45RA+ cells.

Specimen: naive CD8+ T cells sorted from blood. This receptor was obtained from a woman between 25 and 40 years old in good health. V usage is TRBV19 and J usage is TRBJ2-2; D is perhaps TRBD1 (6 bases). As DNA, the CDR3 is TGTGCCAGTAGTATCTCAGGGGCGGGCGGGGAGCTGTTTTTT. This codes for CASSISGAGGELFF.